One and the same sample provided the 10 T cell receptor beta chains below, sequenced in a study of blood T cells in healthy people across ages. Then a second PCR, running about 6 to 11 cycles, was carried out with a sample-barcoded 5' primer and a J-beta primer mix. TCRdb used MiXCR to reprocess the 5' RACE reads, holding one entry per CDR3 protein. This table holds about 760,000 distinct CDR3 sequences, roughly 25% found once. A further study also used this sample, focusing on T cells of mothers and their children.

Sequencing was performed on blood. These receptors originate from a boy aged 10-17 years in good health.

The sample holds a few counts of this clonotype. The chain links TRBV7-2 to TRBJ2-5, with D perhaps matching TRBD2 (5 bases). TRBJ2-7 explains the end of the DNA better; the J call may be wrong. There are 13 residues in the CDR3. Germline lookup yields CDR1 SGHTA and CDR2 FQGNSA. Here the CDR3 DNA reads TGTGCCAGCAAGAAAACCGGGGAATACGAGCAGTACTTC. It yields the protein CASKKTGEYEQYF.

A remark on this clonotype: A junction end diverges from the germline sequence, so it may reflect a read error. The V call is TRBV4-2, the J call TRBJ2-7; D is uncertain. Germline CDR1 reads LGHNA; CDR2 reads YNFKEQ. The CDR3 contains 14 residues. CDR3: CASGQDLGSYEQYF. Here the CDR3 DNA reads TGTGCCAGCGGCCAAGATTTGGGCTCCTACGAGCAGTACTTC.

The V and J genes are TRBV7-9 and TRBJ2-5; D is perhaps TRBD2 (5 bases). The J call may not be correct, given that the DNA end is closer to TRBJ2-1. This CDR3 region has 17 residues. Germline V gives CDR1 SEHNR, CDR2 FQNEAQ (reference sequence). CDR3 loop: CASSPRTFGVTYNEQFF. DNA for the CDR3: TGTGCCAGCAGCCCAAGGACGTTCGGGGTAACCTACAATGAGCAGTTCTTC.

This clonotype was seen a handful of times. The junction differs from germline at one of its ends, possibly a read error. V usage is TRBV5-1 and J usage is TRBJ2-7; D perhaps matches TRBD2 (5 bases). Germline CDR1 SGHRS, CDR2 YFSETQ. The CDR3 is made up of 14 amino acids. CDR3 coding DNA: TGCGCCAGCAGCTTAGGACTCAATGGGAACGAACAGTACTTC. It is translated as CASSLGLNGNEQYF.

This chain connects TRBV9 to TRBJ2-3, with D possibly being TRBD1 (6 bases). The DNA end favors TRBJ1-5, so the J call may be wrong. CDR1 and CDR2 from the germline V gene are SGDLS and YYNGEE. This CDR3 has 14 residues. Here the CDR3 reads CASSARGWTDTQHF. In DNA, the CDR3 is TGTGCCAGCAGCGCCCGGGGGTGGACAGATACGCAGCATTTT.

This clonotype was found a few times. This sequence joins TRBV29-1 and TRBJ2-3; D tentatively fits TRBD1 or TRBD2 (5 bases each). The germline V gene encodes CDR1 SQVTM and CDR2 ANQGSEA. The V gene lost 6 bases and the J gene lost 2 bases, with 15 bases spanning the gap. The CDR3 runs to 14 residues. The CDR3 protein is CSVAGDGYTDTQYF. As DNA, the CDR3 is TGCAGCGTCGCCGGGGACGGTTACACAGATACGCAGTATTTT.

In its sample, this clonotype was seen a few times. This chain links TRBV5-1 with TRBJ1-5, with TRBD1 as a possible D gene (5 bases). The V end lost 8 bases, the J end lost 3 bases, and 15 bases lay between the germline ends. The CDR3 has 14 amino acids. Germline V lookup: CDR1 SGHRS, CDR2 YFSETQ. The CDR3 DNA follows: TGCGCCAGAGGGGAATCTAGTGTCAATCAGCCCCAGCATTTT. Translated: CARGESSVNQPQHF.

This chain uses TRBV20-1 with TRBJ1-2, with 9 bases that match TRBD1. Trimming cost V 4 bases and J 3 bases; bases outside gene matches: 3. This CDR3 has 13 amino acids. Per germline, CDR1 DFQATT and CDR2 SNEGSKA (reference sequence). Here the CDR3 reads CSATRDRDYGYTF. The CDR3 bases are TGCAGTGCTACCCGGGACAGGGACTATGGCTACACCTTC.

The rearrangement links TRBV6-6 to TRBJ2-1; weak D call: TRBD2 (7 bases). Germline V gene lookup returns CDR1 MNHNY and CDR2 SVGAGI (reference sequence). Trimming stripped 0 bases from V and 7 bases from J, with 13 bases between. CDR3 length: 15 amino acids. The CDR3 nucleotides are TGTGCCAGCAGTTACTCGGGGGGGACAACAAATGAGCAGTTCTTC. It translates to CASSYSGGTTNEQFF.

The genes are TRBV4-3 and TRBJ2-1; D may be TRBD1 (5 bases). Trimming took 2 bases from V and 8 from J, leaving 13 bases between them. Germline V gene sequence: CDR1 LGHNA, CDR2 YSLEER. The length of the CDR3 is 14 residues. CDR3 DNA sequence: TGCGCCAGCAGCCAATATCCTCAGGGTGATGAGCAGTTCTTC. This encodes CASSQYPQGDEQFF.